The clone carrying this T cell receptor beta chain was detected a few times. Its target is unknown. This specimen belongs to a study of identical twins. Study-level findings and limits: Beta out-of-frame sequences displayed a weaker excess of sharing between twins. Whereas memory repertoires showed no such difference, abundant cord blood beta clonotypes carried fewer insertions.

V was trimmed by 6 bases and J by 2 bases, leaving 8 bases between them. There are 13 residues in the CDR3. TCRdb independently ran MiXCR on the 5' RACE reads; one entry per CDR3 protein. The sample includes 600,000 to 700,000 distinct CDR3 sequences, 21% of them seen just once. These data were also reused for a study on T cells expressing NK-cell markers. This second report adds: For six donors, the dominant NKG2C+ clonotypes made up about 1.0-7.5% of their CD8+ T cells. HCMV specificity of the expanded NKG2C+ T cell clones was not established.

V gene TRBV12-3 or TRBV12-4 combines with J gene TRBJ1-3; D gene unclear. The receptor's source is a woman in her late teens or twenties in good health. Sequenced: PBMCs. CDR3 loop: CASSIITGNTIYF. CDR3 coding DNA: TGTGCCAGCAGCATTATAACTGGAAACACCATATATTTT.